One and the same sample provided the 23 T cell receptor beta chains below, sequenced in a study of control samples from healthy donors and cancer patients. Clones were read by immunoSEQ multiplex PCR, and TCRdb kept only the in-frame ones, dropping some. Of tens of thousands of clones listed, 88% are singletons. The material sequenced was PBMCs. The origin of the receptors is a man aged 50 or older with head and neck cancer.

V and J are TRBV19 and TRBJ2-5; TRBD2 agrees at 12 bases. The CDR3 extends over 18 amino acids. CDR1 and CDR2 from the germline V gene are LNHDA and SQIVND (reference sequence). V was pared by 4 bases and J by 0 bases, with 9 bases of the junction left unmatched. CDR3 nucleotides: TGTGCCAGTAGTACCGCCTCGACTAGCGGGGGATACCAAGAGACCCAGTACTTC. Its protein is CASSTASTSGGYQETQYF.

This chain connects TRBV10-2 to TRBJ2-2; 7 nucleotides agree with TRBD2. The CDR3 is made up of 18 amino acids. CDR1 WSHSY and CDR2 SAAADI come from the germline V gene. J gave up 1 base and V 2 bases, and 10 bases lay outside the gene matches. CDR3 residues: CASSEPIFRGRNTGELFF. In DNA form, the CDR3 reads TGCGCCAGCAGTGAGCCGATCTTTCGCGGGAGGAACACCGGGGAGCTGTTTTTT.

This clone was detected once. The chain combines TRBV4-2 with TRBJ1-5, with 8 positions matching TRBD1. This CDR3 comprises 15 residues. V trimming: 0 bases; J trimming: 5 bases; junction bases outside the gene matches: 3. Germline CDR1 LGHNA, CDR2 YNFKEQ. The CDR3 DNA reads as TGTGCCAGCAGCCAAGAGGACAGGGTGGATCAGCCCCAGCATTTT. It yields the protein CASSQEDRVDQPQHF.

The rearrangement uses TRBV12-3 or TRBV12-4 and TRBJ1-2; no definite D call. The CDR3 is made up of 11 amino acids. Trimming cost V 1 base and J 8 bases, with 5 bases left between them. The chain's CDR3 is CASSLGEGYTF. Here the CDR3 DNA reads TGTGCCAGCAGTTTAGGTGAGGGCTACACCTTC.

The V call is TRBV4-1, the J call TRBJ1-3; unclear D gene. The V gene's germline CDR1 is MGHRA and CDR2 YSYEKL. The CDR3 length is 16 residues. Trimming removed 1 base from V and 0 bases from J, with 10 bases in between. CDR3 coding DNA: TGCGCCAGCAGCCAAGGGGAGGAGATCTCTGGAAACACCATATATTTT. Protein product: CASSQGEEISGNTIYF.

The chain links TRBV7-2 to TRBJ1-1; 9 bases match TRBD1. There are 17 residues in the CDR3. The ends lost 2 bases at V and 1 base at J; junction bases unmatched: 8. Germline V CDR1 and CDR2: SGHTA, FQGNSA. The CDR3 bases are TGTGCCAGCAGCTTACCGGGGACAGGGCGTACGAACACTGAAGCTTTCTTT. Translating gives CASSLPGTGRTNTEAFF.

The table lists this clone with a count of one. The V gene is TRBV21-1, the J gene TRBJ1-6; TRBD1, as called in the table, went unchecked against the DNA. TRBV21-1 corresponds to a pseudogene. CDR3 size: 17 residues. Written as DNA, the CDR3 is TGTGCCAGCAGCAAAGGGGGGCAGGTTACCTATAATTCACCCCTCCACTTT. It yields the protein CASSKGGQVTYNSPLHF.

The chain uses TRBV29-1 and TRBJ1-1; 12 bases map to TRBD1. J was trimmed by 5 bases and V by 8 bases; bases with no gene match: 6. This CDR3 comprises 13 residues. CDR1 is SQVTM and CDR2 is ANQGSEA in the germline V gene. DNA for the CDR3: TGCAGCATGGGGGACAGGGGGCATACTGAAGCTTTCTTT. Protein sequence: CSMGDRGHTEAFF.

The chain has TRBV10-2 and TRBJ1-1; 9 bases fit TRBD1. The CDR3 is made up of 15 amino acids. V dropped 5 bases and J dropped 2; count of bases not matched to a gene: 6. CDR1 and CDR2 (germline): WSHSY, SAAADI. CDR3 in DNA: TGCGCCAGCAGTTGGACAGGGGCTAGCAACACTGAAGCTTTCTTT. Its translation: CASSWTGASNTEAFF.

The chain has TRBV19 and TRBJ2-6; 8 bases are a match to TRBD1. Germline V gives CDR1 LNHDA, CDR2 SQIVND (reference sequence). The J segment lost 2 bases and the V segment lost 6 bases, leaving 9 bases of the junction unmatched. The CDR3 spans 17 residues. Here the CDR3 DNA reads TGTGCCAGTAGCAGCGACAGGGGAGGCACTGGGGCCAACGTCCTGACTTTC. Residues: CASSSDRGGTGANVLTF.

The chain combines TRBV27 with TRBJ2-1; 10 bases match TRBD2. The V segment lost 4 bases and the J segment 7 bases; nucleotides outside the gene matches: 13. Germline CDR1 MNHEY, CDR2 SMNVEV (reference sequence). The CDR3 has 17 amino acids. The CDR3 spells CASSSVVLAGAGNEQFF. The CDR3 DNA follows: TGTGCCAGCAGTTCCGTCGTTCTAGCGGGAGCAGGTAATGAGCAGTTCTTC.

CDR3 region: CASSSSGRAERFF. CDR3 DNA: TGTGCCAGCAGTTCTAGCGGGAGGGCAGAAAGATTCTTC. The chain recombines TRBV2 with TRBJ2-1; 12 bases are shared with TRBD2. Trimming cost V 5 bases and J 16 bases; bases outside gene matches: 9. This CDR3 is built from 13 residues. The germline V gene encodes CDR1 SNHLY and CDR2 FYNNEI.

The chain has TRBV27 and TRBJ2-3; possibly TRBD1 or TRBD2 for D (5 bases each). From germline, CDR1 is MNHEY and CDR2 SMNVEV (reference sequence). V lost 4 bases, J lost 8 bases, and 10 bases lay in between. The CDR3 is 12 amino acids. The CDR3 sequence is CASSWDGSTQYF. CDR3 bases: TGTGCCAGCAGTTGGGACGGCAGTACGCAGTATTTT.

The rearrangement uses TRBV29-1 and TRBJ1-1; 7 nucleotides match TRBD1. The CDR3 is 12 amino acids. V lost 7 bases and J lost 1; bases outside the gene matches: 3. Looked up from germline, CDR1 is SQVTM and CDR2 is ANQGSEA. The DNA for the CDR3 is TGCAGCGACTGGACAGGGAACACTGAAGCTTTCTTT. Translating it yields CSDWTGNTEAFF.

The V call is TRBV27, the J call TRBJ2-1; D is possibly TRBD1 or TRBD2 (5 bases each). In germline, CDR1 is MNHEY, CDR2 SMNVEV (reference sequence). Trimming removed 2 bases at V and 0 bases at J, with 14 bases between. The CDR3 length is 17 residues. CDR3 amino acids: CASSLEGGHSSYNEQFF. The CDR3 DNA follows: TGTGCCAGCAGTTTAGAGGGCGGACATTCCTCCTACAATGAGCAGTTCTTC.

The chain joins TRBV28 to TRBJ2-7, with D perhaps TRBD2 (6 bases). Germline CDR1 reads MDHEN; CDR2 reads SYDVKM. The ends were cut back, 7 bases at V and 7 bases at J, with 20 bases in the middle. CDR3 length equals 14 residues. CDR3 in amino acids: CASNLPGLLVEQYF. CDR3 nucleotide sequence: TGTGCCAGCAACCTACCGGGACTCCTTGTGGAGCAGTACTTC.

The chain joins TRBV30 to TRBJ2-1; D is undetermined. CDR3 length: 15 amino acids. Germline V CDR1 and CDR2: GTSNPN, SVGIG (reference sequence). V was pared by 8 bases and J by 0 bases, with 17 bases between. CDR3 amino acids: CAGMTPPSSYNEQFF. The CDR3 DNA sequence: TGTGCCGGGATGACCCCCCCGAGCTCCTACAATGAGCAGTTCTTC.

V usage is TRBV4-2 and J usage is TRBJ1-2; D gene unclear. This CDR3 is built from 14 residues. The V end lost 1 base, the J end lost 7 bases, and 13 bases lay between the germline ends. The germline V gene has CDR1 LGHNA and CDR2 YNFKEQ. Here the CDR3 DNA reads TGTGCCAGCAGCCAAGCAGACCGAGGCTTTGGCTACACCTTC. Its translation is CASSQADRGFGYTF.

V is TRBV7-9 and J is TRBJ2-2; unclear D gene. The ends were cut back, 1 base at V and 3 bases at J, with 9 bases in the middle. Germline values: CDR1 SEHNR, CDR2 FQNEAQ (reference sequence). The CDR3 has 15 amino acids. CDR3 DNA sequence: TGTGCCAGCAGCTTAGGGTCCCTCGACACCGGGGAGCTGTTTTTT. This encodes CASSLGSLDTGELFF.

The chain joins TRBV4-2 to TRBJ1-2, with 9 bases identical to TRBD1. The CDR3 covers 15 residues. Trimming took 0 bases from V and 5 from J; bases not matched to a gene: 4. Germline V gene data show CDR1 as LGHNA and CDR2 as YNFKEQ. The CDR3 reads CASSQEGQGVYGYTF. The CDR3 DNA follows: TGTGCCAGCAGCCAAGAGGGACAGGGTGTATATGGCTACACCTTC.

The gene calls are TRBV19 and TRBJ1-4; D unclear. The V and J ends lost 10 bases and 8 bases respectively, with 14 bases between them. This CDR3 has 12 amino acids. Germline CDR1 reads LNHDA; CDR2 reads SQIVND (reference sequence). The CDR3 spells CATREGREKLFF. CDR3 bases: TGTGCCACCCGGGAGGGAAGAGAAAAACTGTTTTTT.

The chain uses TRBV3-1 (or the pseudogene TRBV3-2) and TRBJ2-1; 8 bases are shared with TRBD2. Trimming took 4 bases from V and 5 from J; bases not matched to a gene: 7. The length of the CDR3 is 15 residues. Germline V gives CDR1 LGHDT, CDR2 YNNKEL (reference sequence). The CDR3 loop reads CASSRAGVWDNEQFF. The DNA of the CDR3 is TGTGCCAGCAGCCGAGCGGGAGTGTGGGACAATGAGCAGTTCTTC.

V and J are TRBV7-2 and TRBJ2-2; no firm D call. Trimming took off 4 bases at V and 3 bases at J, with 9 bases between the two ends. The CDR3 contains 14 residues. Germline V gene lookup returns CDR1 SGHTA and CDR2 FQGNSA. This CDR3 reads CASSSRRYTGELFF. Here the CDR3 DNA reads TGTGCCAGCAGCTCACGCCGGTACACCGGGGAGCTGTTTTTT.